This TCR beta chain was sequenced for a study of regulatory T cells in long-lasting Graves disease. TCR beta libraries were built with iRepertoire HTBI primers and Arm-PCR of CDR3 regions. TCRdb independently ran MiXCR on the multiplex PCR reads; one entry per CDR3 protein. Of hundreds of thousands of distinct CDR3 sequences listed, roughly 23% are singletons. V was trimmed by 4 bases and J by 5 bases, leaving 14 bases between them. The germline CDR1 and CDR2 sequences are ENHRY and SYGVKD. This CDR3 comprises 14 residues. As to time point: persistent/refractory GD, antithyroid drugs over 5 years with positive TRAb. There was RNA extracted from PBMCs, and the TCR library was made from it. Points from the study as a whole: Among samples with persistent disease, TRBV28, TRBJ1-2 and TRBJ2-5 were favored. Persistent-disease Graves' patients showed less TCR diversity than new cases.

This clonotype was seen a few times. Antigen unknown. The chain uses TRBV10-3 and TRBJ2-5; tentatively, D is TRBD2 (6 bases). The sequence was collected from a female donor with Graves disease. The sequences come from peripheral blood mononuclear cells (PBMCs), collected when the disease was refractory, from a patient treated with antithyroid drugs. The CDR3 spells CAISGRDGGETQYF. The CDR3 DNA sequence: TGTGCCATCAGTGGTAGGGATGGGGGGGAGACCCAGTACTTC.